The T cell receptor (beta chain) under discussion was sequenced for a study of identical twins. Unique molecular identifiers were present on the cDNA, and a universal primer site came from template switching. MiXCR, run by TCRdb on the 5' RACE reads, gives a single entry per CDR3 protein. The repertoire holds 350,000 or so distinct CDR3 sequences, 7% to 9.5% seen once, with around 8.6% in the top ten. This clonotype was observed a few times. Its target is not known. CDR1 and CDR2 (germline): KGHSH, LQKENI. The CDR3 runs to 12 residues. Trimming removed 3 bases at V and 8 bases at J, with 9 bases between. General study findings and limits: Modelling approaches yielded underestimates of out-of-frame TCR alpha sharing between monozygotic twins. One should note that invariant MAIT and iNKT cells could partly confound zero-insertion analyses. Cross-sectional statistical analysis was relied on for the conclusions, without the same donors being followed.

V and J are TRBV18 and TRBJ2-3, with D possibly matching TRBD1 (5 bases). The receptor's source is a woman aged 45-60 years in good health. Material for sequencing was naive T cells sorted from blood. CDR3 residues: CASSPGQITQYF. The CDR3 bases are TGTGCCAGCTCACCCGGACAAATTACGCAGTATTTT.